This T cell receptor (beta chain) emerged from a study of CD8 T cells in ankylosing spondylitis. The length of the CDR3 is 13 residues. Trimming took 6 bases from V and 0 from J, leaving 4 bases between them. Per germline, CDR1 SGHRS and CDR2 YFSETQ. Using its own MiXCR run on the 5' RACE reads, TCRdb lists one record per CDR3 protein. The table has 250,000 to 300,000 distinct CDR3 sequences, approximately 20% seen once. This sequence joins TRBV5-1 and TRBJ1-6; D is undetermined. Sequencing was carried out using blood, either unsorted or a sorted T cell fraction (not recorded which). The sequence came from a male donor with ankylosing spondylitis or in good health (not recorded which). The CDR3 here is CASTSSYNSPLHF. For the CDR3, the DNA is TGCGCCAGCACAAGCTCCTATAATTCACCCCTCCACTTT.